The 6 T cell receptor beta chains in this list originate from one sample, sequenced in a study of blood T cell repertoires in COVID-19. Sequencing was performed with immunoSEQ multiplex PCR; in TCRdb, only in-frame clones are kept and a portion is missing. This table holds around 80,000 clones, approximately 86% found once. Sequences were obtained from peripheral blood. The receptors were sampled from an elderly man with active or convalescent COVID-19.

This chain links TRBV6-5 with TRBJ1-1, with D unresolved. The CDR3 contains 13 residues. From germline, CDR1 is MNHEY and CDR2 SVGAGI. Trimming left V 1 base short and J 4 bases short, with 7 bases between. The CDR3 protein is CASSYYPVTEAFF. The CDR3 DNA sequence: TGTGCCAGCAGTTACTATCCAGTCACTGAAGCTTTCTTT.

V and J are TRBV5-1 and TRBJ2-7; 9 nucleotides align to TRBD2. The CDR3 length is 16 residues. V shed 0 bases, J shed 2 bases, and the junction held 6 bases outside the gene matches. Germline CDR1 reads SGHRS; CDR2 reads YFSETQ. The CDR3 sequence: CASSLVGGLAAYEQYV. Here the CDR3 DNA reads TGCGCCAGCAGCTTGGTTGGGGGACTAGCCGCCTACGAGCAGTACGTC.

The chain is built from TRBV6-5 and TRBJ2-7, with a tentative D call TRBD1 (6 bases). Germline V gives CDR1 MNHEY, CDR2 SVGAGI. This CDR3 contains 13 residues. Trimming pared 5 bases from V and 3 bases from J, leaving 11 bases between. The CDR3 DNA is TGTGCCAGCAGTAAGACAGGTCTCTACGAGCAGTACGTC. This codes for CASSKTGLYEQYV.

V and J are TRBV29-1 and TRBJ1-3, with a weak D call TRBD1 (5 bases). CDR3 length equals 15 residues. Germline V gene sequence: CDR1 SQVTM, CDR2 ANQGSEA. V was cut by 0 bases and J by 0 bases, with 9 bases left in between. The CDR3 region has the DNA TGCAGCGTTGAAGAGAACAGGTTCTCTGGAAACACCATATATTTT. This translates into CSVEENRFSGNTIYF. The full variable domain, in which reference TRBV29-1 and TRBJ1-3 provide the parts outside the CDR3, is SAVISQKPSRDICQRGTSLTIQCQVDSQVTMMFWYRQQPGQSLTLIATANQGSEATYESGFVIDKFPISRPNLTFSTLTVSNMSPEDSSIYLCSVEENRFSGNTIYFGEGSWLTVV.

J is TRBJ1-4 and V is TRBV6-5; maybe TRBD1 (6 bases). Germline-derived CDR1 and CDR2 are MNHEY and SVGAGI. The CDR3 totals 13 residues. Trimming took off 5 bases at V and 7 bases at J, with 11 bases between the two ends. CDR3 in amino acids: CASSPDRIEKLFF. The CDR3, as DNA: TGTGCCAGCAGTCCGGACAGAATTGAAAAACTGTTTTTT.

The CDR3 spells CARSMTVYEQYV. As DNA, the CDR3 is TGTGCCAGAAGCATGACAGTCTACGAGCAGTACGTC. This chain links TRBV5-3 with TRBJ2-7; the D gene is possibly TRBD1 (5 bases). TRBV5-3 is an open reading frame whose function is uncertain. The CDR3 sequence is 12 residues long. V was cut by 4 bases and J by 3 bases, with 8 bases left in between.